This T cell receptor beta chain emerged from a study of blood T cell repertoires in COVID-19. The overall study: PBMCs, B-cell-depleted T cells, or T cells provided the cDNA or gDNA that made up the material.

CDR1 SNHLY and CDR2 FYNNEI come from the germline V gene. The V and J ends lost 8 bases and 8 bases respectively, with 16 bases between them. The CDR3 totals 14 residues. In the authors' workflow: It was from reference gene primer amplification that nucleated cell counts were estimated. Libraries were prepared by immunoSEQ multiplex PCR; TCRdb keeps only in-frame clonotypes and omits some of them. The V and J calls and clone size come from that table; D and trimming were worked out from the DNA. Here the sample spans more than 65,000 clones, around four fifths being singletons. This chain connects TRBV2 to TRBJ1-6; maybe TRBD1 (6 bases). The TCR sequence derives from a woman aged 45-60 years with acute or convalescent COVID-19. Source material: peripheral blood. The CDR3 region has the DNA TGTGCCAGCCGTATCGACAGGAGCGATTCACCCCTCCACTTT. Translating it yields CASRIDRSDSPLHF.